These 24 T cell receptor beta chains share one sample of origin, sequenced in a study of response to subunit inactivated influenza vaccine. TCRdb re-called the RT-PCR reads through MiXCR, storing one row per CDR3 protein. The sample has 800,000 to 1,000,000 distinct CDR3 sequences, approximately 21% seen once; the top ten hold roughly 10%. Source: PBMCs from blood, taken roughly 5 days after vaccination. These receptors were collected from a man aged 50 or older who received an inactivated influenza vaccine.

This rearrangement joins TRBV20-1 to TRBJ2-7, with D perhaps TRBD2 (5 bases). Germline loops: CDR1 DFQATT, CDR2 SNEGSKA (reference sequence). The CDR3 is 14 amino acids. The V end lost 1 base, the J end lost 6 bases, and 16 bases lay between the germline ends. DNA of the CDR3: TGCAGTGCTAGAGTTCGGGAAAGGGTATCCGAGCAGTACTTC. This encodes CSARVRERVSEQYF.

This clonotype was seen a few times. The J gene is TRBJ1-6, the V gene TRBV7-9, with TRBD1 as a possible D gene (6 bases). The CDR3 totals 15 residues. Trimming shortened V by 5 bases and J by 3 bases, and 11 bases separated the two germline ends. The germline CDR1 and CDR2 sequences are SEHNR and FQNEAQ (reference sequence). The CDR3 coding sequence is TGTGCCAGCAGCCTAGGACAGAACTATAATTCACCCCTCCACTTT. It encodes CASSLGQNYNSPLHF.

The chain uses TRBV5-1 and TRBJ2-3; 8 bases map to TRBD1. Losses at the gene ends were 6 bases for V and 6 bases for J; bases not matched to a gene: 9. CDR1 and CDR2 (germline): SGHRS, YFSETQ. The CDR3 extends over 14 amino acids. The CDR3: CASNPGQVADTQYF. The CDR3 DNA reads TGCGCCAGCAACCCGGGACAGGTGGCGGATACGCAGTATTTT.

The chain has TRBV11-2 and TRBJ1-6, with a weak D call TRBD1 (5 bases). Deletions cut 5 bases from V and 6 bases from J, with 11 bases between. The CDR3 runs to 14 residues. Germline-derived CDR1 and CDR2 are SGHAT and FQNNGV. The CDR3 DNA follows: TGTGCCAGCAGCCCGGGACCGATTAATTCACCCCTCCACTTT. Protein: CASSPGPINSPLHF.

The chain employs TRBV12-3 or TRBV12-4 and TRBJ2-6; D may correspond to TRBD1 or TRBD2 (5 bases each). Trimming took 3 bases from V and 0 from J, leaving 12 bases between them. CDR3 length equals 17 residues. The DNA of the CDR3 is TGTGCCAGCAGTTTGGGACGCAGTATCTCTGGGGCCAACGTCCTGACTTTC. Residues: CASSLGRSISGANVLTF.

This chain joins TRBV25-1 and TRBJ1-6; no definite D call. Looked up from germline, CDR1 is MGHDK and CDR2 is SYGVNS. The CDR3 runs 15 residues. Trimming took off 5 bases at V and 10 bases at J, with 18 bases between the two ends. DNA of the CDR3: TGTGCCAGCAGTTCCCTAGGAACAAATCGGTCACCCCTCCACTTT. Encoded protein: CASSSLGTNRSPLHF.

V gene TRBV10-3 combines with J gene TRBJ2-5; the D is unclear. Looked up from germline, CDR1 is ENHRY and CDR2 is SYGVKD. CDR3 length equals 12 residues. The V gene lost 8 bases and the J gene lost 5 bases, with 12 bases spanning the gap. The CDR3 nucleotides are TGTGCCATCGGACGGCTAAAGGAGACCCAGTACTTC. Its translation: CAIGRLKETQYF.

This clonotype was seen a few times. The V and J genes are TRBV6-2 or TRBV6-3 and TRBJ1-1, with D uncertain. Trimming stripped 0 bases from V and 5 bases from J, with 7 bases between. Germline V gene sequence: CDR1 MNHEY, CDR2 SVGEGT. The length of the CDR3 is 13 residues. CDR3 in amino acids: CASSYSERTEAFF. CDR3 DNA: TGTGCCAGCAGTTACTCAGAACGAACTGAAGCTTTCTTT.

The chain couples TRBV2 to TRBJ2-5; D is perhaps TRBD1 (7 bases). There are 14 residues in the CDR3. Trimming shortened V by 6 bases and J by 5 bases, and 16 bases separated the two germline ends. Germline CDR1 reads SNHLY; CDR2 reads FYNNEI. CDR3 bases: TGTGCCAGCAGCCGACAGGGTAGCGGCGAGACCCAGTACTTC. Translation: CASSRQGSGETQYF.

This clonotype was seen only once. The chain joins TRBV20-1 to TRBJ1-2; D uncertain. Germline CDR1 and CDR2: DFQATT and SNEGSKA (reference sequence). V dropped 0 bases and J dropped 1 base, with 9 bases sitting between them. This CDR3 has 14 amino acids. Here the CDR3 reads CSARDPNLNYGYTF. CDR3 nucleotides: TGCAGTGCTAGAGATCCCAACCTTAACTATGGCTACACCTTC.

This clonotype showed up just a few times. DNA of the CDR3: TGTGCCAGCAGTTCCCAAACCCAACGGACAGGGGCGAACACTGAAGCTTTCTTT. Residues: CASSSQTQRTGANTEAFF. The chain couples TRBV28 to TRBJ1-1; TRBD1 aligns across 9 bases. CDR3 length: 18 amino acids. V gave up 4 bases and J gave up 1 base; unmatched junction bases: 13. Germline V gene sequence: CDR1 MDHEN, CDR2 SYDVKM.

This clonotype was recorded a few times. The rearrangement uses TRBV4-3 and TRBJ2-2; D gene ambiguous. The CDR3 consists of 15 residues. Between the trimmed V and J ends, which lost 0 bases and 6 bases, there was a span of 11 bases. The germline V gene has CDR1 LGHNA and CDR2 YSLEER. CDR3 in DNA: TGCGCCAGCAGCCAAGAGTTGGGAAGGGCCGGGGAGCTGTTTTTT. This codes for CASSQELGRAGELFF.

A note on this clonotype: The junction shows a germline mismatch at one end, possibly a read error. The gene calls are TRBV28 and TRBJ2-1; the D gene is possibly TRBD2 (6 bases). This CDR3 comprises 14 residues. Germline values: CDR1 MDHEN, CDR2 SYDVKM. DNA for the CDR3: TGTGCCAGCAGTTTAAGGGACTCGTACAGTGAGCAGTTCTTC. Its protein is CASSLRDSYSEQFF.

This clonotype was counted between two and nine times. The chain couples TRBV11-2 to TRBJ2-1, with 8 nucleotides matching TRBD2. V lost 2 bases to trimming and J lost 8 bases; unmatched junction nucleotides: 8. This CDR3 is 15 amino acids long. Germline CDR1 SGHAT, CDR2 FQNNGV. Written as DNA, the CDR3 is TGTGCCAGCAGCTTATTTGCGGGGGGACGGGATGAGCAGTTCTTC. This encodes CASSLFAGGRDEQFF.

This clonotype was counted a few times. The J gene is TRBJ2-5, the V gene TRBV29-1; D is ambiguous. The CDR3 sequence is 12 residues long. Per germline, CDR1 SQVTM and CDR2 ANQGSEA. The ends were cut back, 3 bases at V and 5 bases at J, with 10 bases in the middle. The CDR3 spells CSVDPPGETQYF. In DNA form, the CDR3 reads TGCAGCGTTGATCCCCCCGGGGAGACCCAGTACTTC.

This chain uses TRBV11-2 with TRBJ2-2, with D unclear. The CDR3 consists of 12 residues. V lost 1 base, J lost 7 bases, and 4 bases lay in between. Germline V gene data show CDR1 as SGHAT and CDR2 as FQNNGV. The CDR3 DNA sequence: TGTGCCAGCAGCTTAGTTAACGGGGAGCTGTTTTTT. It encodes CASSLVNGELFF.

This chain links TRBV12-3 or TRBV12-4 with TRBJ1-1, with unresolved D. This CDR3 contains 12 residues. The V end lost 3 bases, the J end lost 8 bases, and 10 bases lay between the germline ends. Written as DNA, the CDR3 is TGTGCCAGCAGTTTTAGGGCCCTAGAAGCTTTCTTT. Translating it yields CASSFRALEAFF.

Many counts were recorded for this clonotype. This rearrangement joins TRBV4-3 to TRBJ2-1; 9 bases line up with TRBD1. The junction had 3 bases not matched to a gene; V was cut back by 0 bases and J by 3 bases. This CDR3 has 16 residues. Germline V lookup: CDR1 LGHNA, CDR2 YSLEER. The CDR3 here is CASSQDWDRVYNEQFF. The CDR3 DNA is TGCGCCAGCAGCCAAGATTGGGACAGGGTCTACAATGAGCAGTTCTTC.

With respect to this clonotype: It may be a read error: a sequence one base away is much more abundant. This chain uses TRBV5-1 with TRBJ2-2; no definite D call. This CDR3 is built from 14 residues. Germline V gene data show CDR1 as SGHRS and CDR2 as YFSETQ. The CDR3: CASSLRVNIGELFF. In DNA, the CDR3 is TGCGCCAGCAGCTTGAGGGTTAACATCGGGGAGCTGTTTTTT.

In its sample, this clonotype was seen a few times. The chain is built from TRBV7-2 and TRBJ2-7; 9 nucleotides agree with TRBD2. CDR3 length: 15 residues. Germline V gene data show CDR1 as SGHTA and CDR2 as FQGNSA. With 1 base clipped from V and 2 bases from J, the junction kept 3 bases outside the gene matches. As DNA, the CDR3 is TGTGCCAGCAGCTTAGAGGCTAGCGGGACCTACGAGCAGTACTTC. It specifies CASSLEASGTYEQYF.

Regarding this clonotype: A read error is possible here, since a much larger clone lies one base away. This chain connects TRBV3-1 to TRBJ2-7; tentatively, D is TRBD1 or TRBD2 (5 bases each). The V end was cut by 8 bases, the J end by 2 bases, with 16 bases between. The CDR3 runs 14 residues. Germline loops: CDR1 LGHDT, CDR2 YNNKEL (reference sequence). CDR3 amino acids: CASRTRDGAYEQYF. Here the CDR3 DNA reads TGTGCCAGCCGCACTAGGGACGGCGCCTACGAGCAGTACTTC.

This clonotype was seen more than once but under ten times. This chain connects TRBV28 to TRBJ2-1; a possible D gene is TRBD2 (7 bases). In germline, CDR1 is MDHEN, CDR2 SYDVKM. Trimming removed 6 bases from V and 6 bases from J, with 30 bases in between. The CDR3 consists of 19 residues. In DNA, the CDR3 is TGTGCCAGCAGCACCGGCCTCTTTAGGGGGGGGAGATTAGTCAATGAGCAGTTCTTC. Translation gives CASSTGLFRGGRLVNEQFF. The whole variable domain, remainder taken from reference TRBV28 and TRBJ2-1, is DVKVTQSSRYLVKRTGEKVFLECVQDMDHENMFWYRQDPGLGLRLIYFSYDVKMKEKGDIPEGYSVSREKKERFSLILESASTNQTSMYLCASSTGLFRGGRLVNEQFFGPGTRLTVL.

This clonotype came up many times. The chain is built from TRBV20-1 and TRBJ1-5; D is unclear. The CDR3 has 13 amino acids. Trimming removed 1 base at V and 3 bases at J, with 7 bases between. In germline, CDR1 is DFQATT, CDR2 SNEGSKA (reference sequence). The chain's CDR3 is CSARVQPNQPQHF. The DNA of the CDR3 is TGCAGTGCTAGAGTGCAGCCCAATCAGCCCCAGCATTTT.

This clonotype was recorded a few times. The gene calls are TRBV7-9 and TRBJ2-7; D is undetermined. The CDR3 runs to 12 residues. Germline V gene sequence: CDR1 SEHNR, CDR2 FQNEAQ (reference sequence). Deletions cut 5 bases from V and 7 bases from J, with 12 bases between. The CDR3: CASSHWTEEQYF. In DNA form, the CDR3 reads TGTGCCAGCAGCCACTGGACGGAGGAGCAGTACTTC.